This T cell receptor beta chain was profiled in a study of blood T cell repertoires in COVID-19. Background on the study: Donors in the United States, Italy and Spain gave samples during acute or convalescent COVID-19.

This CDR3 contains 15 residues. J lost 7 bases, V lost 5 bases, and 8 bases had no gene match. CDR1 MNHEY and CDR2 SVGAGI come from the germline V gene. Per the authors' pipeline: Reference gene primer amplification in the assay estimated nucleated cell counts. Measured with immunoSEQ multiplex PCR; TCRdb has only the in-frame clones, and not every one. Clone size and V and J calls were adopted from that table, with D and trimming inferred from the DNA. The sample includes 250,000 to 350,000 clones, approximately 89% of them seen just once. The sequencing sample was made of peripheral blood. The sequence was collected from a woman between 45 and 65 years old who had recovered from COVID-19. This rearrangement joins TRBV6-5 to TRBJ2-2, with TRBD1 matching over 9 bases. The CDR3 nucleotides read TGTGCCAGCAGTAGGGGGACAGGGCCGGGCGGGGAGCTGTTTTTT. Translating gives CASSRGTGPGGELFF.